This entry lists 27 T cell receptor beta chains sequenced from one sample in a study of PD-L1 blockade in urothelial cancer (dated by TCRdb to about 2017). Library creation used the immunoSEQ multiplex PCR assay. As stored in TCRdb, this immuneACCESS dataset retains in-frame rearrangements with V and J assigned. A fraction of the clones does not appear; measured against another copy, unresolved V genes explain less than half of the discrepancy, and the remainder lacks a known reason. For this sample the table gives some 100,000 clones, of which around 93% were detected only once. The top ten clones comprise almost 0.95% of the sample. The specimen was PBMCs, collected around atezolizumab (anti-PD-L1) treatment. The receptors were sampled from a woman older than 75 with urothelial cancer.

J is TRBJ2-4 and V is TRBV4-1, with TRBD1 as a possible D gene (5 bases). Per the germline V gene, CDR1 is MGHRA and CDR2 is YSYEKL. The germline V and J ends were trimmed by 0 bases and 0 bases, with 15 bases remaining between them. The length of the CDR3 is 18 residues. This CDR3 reads CASSQDLGQALAKNIQYF. In DNA form, the CDR3 reads TGCGCCAGCAGCCAAGATTTGGGGCAGGCTCTAGCCAAAAACATTCAGTACTTC.

This clone was seen a few times. This chain links TRBV27 with TRBJ2-1; D uncertain. Per the germline V gene, CDR1 is MNHEY and CDR2 is SMNVEV (reference sequence). The CDR3 spans 13 residues. V shed 3 bases and J shed 5 bases, with 8 bases lying between them. CDR3 protein: CASSLSRDNEQFF. CDR3 nucleotide sequence: TGTGCCAGCAGTTTGTCCCGGGACAATGAGCAGTTCTTC.

This clone was seen a single time. This sequence joins TRBV5-4 and TRBJ2-1; 8 bases agree with TRBD1. The CDR3 covers 15 residues. CDR1 and CDR2 from the germline V gene are SGHNT and YYREEE (reference sequence). Unmatched junction bases numbered 6, after V lost 2 bases and J lost 5 bases. The CDR3 loop reads CASSLDRGIHNEQFF. The CDR3 nucleotides read TGTGCCAGCAGCTTAGACAGGGGTATCCACAATGAGCAGTTCTTC.

V and J are TRBV19 and TRBJ2-3, with 10 positions matching TRBD2. The CDR3 spans 16 residues. Germline trimming cut 5 bases from V and 4 bases from J; bases unmatched to any gene: 9. Germline V CDR1 and CDR2: LNHDA, SQIVND (reference sequence). The CDR3 region has the DNA TGTGCCAGTAGTCCCTTAGCGGGAGGCACAGCAGATACGCAGTATTTT. It codes for CASSPLAGGTADTQYF.

The CDR3 DNA reads TGTGCCAGCAGCTTGATAGCGGGCAGCGTCGGAGATACGCAGTATTTT. Its translation: CASSLIAGSVGDTQYF. The J gene is TRBJ2-3, the V gene TRBV7-9, with 7 bases matching TRBD2. This CDR3 has 16 residues. With V trimmed by 3 bases and J by 5 bases, 11 bases remained unmatched. Germline V gene lookup returns CDR1 SEHNR and CDR2 FQNEAQ (reference sequence).

In the case of this clone: At one of its ends the junction is not consistent with the germline gene, which may arise from a read error. The V call is TRBV7-2, the J call TRBJ1-4, with TRBD1 identical over 7 bases. CDR1 SGHTA and CDR2 FQGNSA come from the germline V gene. The CDR3 contains 14 residues. CDR3 region: CASSPEQGNGKLFF. The CDR3 nucleotides read TGTGCCAGCAGCCCCGAACAGGGGAATGGAAAACTGTTTTTT.

The gene calls are TRBV11-2 and TRBJ1-2, with 8 bases fitting TRBD1. The germline gives CDR1 SGHAT, CDR2 FQNNGV. V gave up 6 bases and J gave up 13 bases; unmatched junction bases: 7. The CDR3 is 11 residues long. As DNA, the CDR3 is TGTGCCAGCAGGGAGGACAGGGATGGCACCTTC. This codes for CASREDRDGTF.

This clone was observed a single time. CDR3 region: CASTSRGQPQHF. The CDR3 DNA is TGTGCCAGCACCTCCCGGGGGCAGCCCCAGCATTTT. V is TRBV5-6 and J is TRBJ1-5, with TRBD1 as a possible D gene (5 bases). From germline, CDR1 is SGHDT and CDR2 YYEEEE. There are 12 residues in the CDR3. Trimming stripped 6 bases from V and 7 bases from J, with 11 bases between. Variable domain in full (rest from reference TRBV5-6 and TRBJ1-5): DAGVTQSPTHLIKTRGQQVTLRCSPKSGHDTVSWYQQALGQGPQFIFQYYEEEERQRGNFPDRFSGHQFPNYSSELNVNALLLGDSALYLCASTSRGQPQHFGDGTRLSIL.

The V and J genes are TRBV18 and TRBJ1-5; a possible D gene is TRBD1 (5 bases). This CDR3 contains 13 residues. Trimming pared 3 bases from V and 5 bases from J, leaving 8 bases between. From germline, CDR1 is KGHSH and CDR2 LQKENI. As DNA, the CDR3 is TGTGCCAGCTCACCGCAGGGCGATCAGCCCCAGCATTTT. Translating gives CASSPQGDQPQHF.

The chain links TRBV7-9 to TRBJ2-3; possibly TRBD2 for D (6 bases). Trimming shortened V by 0 bases and J by 2 bases, and 9 bases separated the two germline ends. Germline V gives CDR1 SEHNR, CDR2 FQNEAQ (reference sequence). The CDR3 runs to 15 residues. CDR3 sequence: CASSLAGGATDTQYF. In DNA form, the CDR3 reads TGTGCCAGCAGCTTAGCGGGAGGCGCCACAGATACGCAGTATTTT. The full variable domain, with the rest looked up from reference TRBV7-9 and TRBJ2-3, is DTGVSQNPRHKITKRGQNVTFRCDPISEHNRLYWYRQTLGQGPEFLTYFQNEAQLEKSRLLSDRFSAERPKGSFSTLEIQRTEQGDSAMYLCASSLAGGATDTQYFGPGTRLTVL.

The CDR3 here is CASSIETLAGASDEQFF. The DNA of the CDR3 is TGTGCCAGTAGTATTGAGACCCTAGCGGGAGCGTCGGATGAGCAGTTCTTC. The chain links TRBV19 to TRBJ2-1; TRBD2 matches 10 bases. The germline V gene encodes CDR1 LNHDA and CDR2 SQIVND (reference sequence). V shed 3 bases, J shed 8 bases, and the junction held 13 bases outside the gene matches. The CDR3 is 17 residues long.

V usage is TRBV6-1 and J usage is TRBJ2-1; 10 nucleotides agree with TRBD2. CDR1 and CDR2 from the germline V gene are MNHNS and SASEGT. This CDR3 contains 13 residues. Unmatched junction bases numbered 7, after V lost 10 bases and J lost 7 bases. The CDR3 coding sequence is TGTGCCACCCTCGGGACTAGCGATAATGAGCAGTTCTTC. This sequence encodes CATLGTSDNEQFF.

V is TRBV6-1 and J is TRBJ1-5; a weak D match, TRBD1 (5 bases). V lost 6 bases and J lost 0, with 12 bases in between. This CDR3 comprises 15 residues. Germline-derived CDR1 and CDR2 are MNHNS and SASEGT. CDR3: CASRETGPSNQPQHF. The CDR3 DNA reads TGTGCCAGCAGGGAAACAGGTCCTAGCAATCAGCCCCAGCATTTT.

CDR3 residues: CASKGGGGLNTEAFF. For the CDR3, the DNA is TGTGCCAGCAAAGGAGGGGGGGGGCTGAACACTGAAGCTTTCTTT. The chain links TRBV5-4 to TRBJ1-1; D is possibly TRBD1 (6 bases). Germline values: CDR1 SGHNT, CDR2 YYREEE (reference sequence). CDR3 length: 15 amino acids. Trimming took off 6 bases at V and 0 bases at J, with 15 bases between the two ends.

This clone was observed a single time. The rearrangement uses TRBV6-1 and TRBJ2-7, with 10 bases aligning to TRBD2. V shed 4 bases, J shed 6 bases, and the junction held 12 bases outside the gene matches. CDR1 is MNHNS, CDR2 SASEGT, per germline. This CDR3 has 16 residues. Written as DNA, the CDR3 is TGTGCCAGCAGTGCCCCTTCTAGCGGGAGTTTTGGCGAGCAGTACTTC. Protein sequence: CASSAPSSGSFGEQYF.

The chain links TRBV7-2 to TRBJ2-5; 8 bases match TRBD2. The germline V gene has CDR1 SGHTA and CDR2 FQGNSA. CDR3 length: 15 residues. With 8 bases clipped from V and 4 bases from J, the junction kept 12 bases outside the gene matches. DNA of the CDR3: TGTGCCAGCGGGACTAGAGGAAATGGGGGAGAGACCCAGTACTTC. Translating gives CASGTRGNGGETQYF.

This chain links TRBV30 with TRBJ2-1, with a tentative D call TRBD2 (7 bases). V was shortened by 0 bases and J by 8 bases, with 8 bases between the two germline ends. This CDR3 contains 12 residues. The germline CDR1 and CDR2 sequences are GTSNPN and SVGIG (reference sequence). In DNA form, the CDR3 reads TGTGCCTGGAGTGTAGGGGGGGATGAGCAGTTCTTC. Translating it yields CAWSVGGDEQFF.

For the CDR3, the DNA is TGTGCCAGCAGCGTAGGGGGGGGGAGAGATAACTATGGCTACACCTTC. Translated: CASSVGGGRDNYGYTF. The V call is TRBV9, the J call TRBJ1-2; possibly TRBD1 for D (5 bases). This CDR3 spans 16 amino acids. Trimming stripped 0 bases from V and 1 base from J, with 13 bases between. The V gene's germline CDR1 is SGDLS and CDR2 YYNGEE.

The chain is built from TRBV29-1 and TRBJ2-1, with 10 nucleotides matching TRBD2. J was trimmed by 7 bases and V by 1 base; bases with no gene match: 4. CDR3 size: 14 residues. In germline, CDR1 is SQVTM, CDR2 ANQGSEA. The CDR3 coding sequence is TGCAGCGTTGAAGTCTCTAGCGGGAGTAATGAGCAGTTCTTC. This codes for CSVEVSSGSNEQFF.

The chain couples TRBV30 to TRBJ1-1; the D gene is possibly TRBD1 (5 bases). Germline V gene sequence: CDR1 GTSNPN, CDR2 SVGIG (reference sequence). This CDR3 contains 16 residues. V lost 0 bases and J 5 bases, leaving 19 bases between the germline ends. The CDR3 here is CAWSVLGGFGETEAFF. The CDR3 coding sequence is TGTGCCTGGAGTGTACTTGGGGGGTTCGGGGAGACTGAAGCTTTCTTT.

This clone appeared a single time. The gene calls are TRBV9 and TRBJ2-7; 7 positions agree with TRBD2. The CDR3 loop spans 15 amino acids. In germline, CDR1 is SGDLS, CDR2 YYNGEE. V trimming: 0 bases; J trimming: 2 bases; junction bases outside the gene matches: 5. CDR3 DNA: TGTGCCAGCAGCGTAGGAGGGAGCGGGGCCTACGAGCAGTACTTC. Translating gives CASSVGGSGAYEQYF.

V is TRBV5-1 and J is TRBJ2-3; 12 positions agree with TRBD2. The CDR3 loop spans 15 amino acids. CDR1 and CDR2 (germline): SGHRS, YFSETQ. Unmatched junction bases numbered 5, after V lost 4 bases and J lost 5 bases. This CDR3 is CASSEPGLAGDTQYF. The CDR3 nucleotides are TGCGCCAGCAGCGAGCCGGGACTAGCGGGAGATACGCAGTATTTT.

The rearrangement joins TRBV7-9 to TRBJ2-7; D perhaps matches TRBD1 (6 bases). Germline V gives CDR1 SEHNR, CDR2 FQNEAQ (reference sequence). CDR3 length: 14 amino acids. V was trimmed by 5 bases and J by 7 bases, leaving 18 bases between them. The CDR3 nucleotides are TGTGCCAGCAGCATCGCGACACTAGGGGGTGAGCAGTACTTC. As protein: CASSIATLGGEQYF.

This sequence joins TRBV9 and TRBJ1-1; D is undetermined. This CDR3 has 16 amino acids. CDR1 and CDR2 from the germline V gene are SGDLS and YYNGEE. Trimming took 0 bases from V and 1 from J, leaving 13 bases between them. The CDR3 sequence: CASSVGRFEGNTEAFF. The DNA of the CDR3 is TGTGCCAGCAGCGTAGGAAGGTTTGAGGGGAACACTGAAGCTTTCTTT.

As DNA, the CDR3 is TGTGCCAGTAGCAGCCGCGGGACTAGCAGGGGGGGCGAGCAGTACTTC. Its protein is CASSSRGTSRGGEQYF. This chain links TRBV19 with TRBJ2-7, with 9 bases lining up with TRBD2. With V trimmed by 6 bases and J by 6 bases, 15 bases remained unmatched. The CDR3 sequence is 16 residues long. Looked up from germline, CDR1 is LNHDA and CDR2 is SQIVND (reference sequence).

This clone showed up just a few times. The chain is built from TRBV11-2 and TRBJ1-1, with a possible D match to TRBD1 (5 bases). V was shortened by 4 bases and J by 5 bases, with 17 bases between the two germline ends. This CDR3 is built from 15 residues. CDR1 and CDR2 (germline): SGHAT, FQNNGV. CDR3 bases: TGTGCCAGCAGCTATGTCTTCGGGGGAGGGACTGAAGCTTTCTTT. It codes for CASSYVFGGGTEAFF.

This sequence joins TRBV15 and TRBJ1-1; D unresolved. V dropped 0 bases and J dropped 3 bases, with 8 bases sitting between them. Germline V lookup: CDR1 LNHNV, CDR2 YYDKDF (reference sequence). The CDR3 extends over 14 amino acids. The DNA of the CDR3 is TGTGCCACCAGCAGAGACGCGGCGGACACTGAAGCTTTCTTT. This codes for CATSRDAADTEAFF.